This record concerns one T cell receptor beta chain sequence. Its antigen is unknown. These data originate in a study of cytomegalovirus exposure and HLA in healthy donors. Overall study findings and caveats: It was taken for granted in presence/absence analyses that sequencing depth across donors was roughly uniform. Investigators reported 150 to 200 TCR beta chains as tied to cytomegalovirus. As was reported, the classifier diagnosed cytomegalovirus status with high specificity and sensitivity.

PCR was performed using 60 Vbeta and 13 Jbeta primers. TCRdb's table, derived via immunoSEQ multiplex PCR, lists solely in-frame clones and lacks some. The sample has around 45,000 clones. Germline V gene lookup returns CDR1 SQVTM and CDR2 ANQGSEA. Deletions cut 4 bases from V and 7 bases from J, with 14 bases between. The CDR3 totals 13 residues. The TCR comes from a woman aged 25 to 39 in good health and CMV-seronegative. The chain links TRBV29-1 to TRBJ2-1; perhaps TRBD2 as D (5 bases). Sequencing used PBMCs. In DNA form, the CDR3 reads TGCAGCGTTGTAGGACTCCTGATTAATGAGCAGTTCTTC. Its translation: CSVVGLLINEQFF.